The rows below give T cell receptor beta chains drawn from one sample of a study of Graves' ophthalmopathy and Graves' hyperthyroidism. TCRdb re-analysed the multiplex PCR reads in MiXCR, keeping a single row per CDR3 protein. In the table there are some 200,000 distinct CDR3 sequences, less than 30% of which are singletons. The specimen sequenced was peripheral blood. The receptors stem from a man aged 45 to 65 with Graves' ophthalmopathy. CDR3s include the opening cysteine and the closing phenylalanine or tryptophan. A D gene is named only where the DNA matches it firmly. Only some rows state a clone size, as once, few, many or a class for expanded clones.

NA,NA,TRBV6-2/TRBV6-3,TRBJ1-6,TGTGCCAGCCCCCTAGGCGGCAGGGCTAATTCACCCCTCCACTTT,CASPLGGRANSPLHF
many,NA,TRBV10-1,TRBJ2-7,TGCGCCAGCAGTGAGTCGGAGGGACACTCCTACGAGCAGTACTTC,CASSESEGHSYEQYF
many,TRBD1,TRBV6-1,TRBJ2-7,TGTGCCAGCAGTGACCCCCGGACAGGGCGGGCCTACGAGCAGTACTTC,CASSDPRTGRAYEQYF
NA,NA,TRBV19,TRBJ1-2,TGTGCCAGTAGCCACGGTGCCTACACCTTC,CASSHGAYTF
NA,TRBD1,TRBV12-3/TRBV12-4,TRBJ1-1,TGTGCCAGCAGTCCCCGACAGGGGGCTAGAGCTTTCTTT,CASSPRQGARAFF
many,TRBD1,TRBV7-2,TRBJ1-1,TGTGCCAGCAGCTTTACCGACAGGGGGGTGAACACTGAAGCTTTCTTT,CASSFTDRGVNTEAFF
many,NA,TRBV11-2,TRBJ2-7,TGTGCCAGCAGCCGGACGGACAGAGCCTACGAGCAGTACTTC,CASSRTDRAYEQYF
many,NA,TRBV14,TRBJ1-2,TGTGCCAGCAGCCAAGGCGTGGACAAGAACTATGGCTACACCTTC,CASSQGVDKNYGYTF
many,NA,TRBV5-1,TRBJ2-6,TGCGCCAGCAGCTTGGCTCTTCAGGGCTCAAGCTCTGGGGCCAACGTCCTGACTTTC,CASSLALQGSSSGANVLTF
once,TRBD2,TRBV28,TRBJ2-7,TGTGCCAGCAGTTTTTTTCTAGCGGGTGAACAGCAGTACTTC,CASSFFLAGEQQYF
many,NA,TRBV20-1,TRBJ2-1,TGCAGTGCTAGAGAGCTGAAGGTCCGTAATGAGCAGTTCTTC,CSARELKVRNEQFF
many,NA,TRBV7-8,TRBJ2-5,TGTGCCAGCAGCCTCCGTAGTAAGGAGAGCTTAGAGACCCAGTACTTC,CASSLRSKESLETQYF
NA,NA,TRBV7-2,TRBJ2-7,TGTGCCAGCAGCCCCCCCGGCGGGCGCGAGCAGTACTTC,CASSPPGGREQYF
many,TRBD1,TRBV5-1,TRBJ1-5,TGCGCCAGCAGCTTGGGGACAGGGAGCAATCAGCCCCAGCATTTT,CASSLGTGSNQPQHF
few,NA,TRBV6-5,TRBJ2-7,TGTGCCAGCAGTTACCGGGACGGAGCTCCCCCCGAGCAGTACTTC,CASSYRDGAPPEQYF
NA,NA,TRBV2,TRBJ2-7,TGTGCCAGCATCCTCCAGGGCAGAGGCGAGCAGTACTTC,CASILQGRGEQYF
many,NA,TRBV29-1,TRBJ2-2,TGCAGCGTTGAAGATCTACAGGGAACCACCGGGGAGCTGTTTTTT,CSVEDLQGTTGELFF
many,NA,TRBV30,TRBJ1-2,TGTGCCTGGAGGGGACTAACAGGGCTTTTCTATGGCTACACCTTC,CAWRGLTGLFYGYTF
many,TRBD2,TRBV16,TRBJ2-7,TGTGCCAGCAGCCATCCGACTAGCGCCTCCTACGAGCAGTACTTC,CASSHPTSASYEQYF
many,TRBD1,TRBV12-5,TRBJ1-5,TGTGCTAGTGGTTCGGGACAGGGGAATCAGCCCCAGCATTTT,CASGSGQGNQPQHF
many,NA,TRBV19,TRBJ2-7,TGTGCCAGTAGTGGGCTGGGCTCCTACGAGCAGTACTTC,CASSGLGSYEQYF
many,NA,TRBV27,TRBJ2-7,TGTGCCACAAGGGAGGCAGACGCCCTTTCGGAGCAGTACTTC,CATREADALSEQYF
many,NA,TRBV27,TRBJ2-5,TGTGCCGGCAGTGACCTAAACAGTTACCAAGAGACCCAGTACTTC,CAGSDLNSYQETQYF
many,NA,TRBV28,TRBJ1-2,TGTGCCAGCAGATTAGACACTCTTAACTATGGCTACACCTTC,CASRLDTLNYGYTF
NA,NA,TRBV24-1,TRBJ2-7,TGTGCCACCAGCGTAGCAGGGTGGGGCGAGCAGTACTTC,CATSVAGWGEQYF
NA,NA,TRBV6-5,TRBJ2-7,TGTGCCAGCAGTTACAATGGGGGGCGCGACGAGCAGTACTTC,CASSYNGGRDEQYF
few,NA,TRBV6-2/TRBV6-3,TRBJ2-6,TGTGCCAGCAGTTACGGCAGCTCTGGGGCCAACGTCCTGACTTTC,CASSYGSSGANVLTF
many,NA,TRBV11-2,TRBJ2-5,TGTGCCAGCAGCTTAGCTAGTAACCAAGAGACCCAGTACTTC,CASSLASNQETQYF